The clone carrying this T cell receptor (beta chain) turned up a few times. Per germline, CDR1 LNHDA and CDR2 SQIVND (reference sequence). This CDR3 is built from 18 residues. Between the trimmed V and J ends, which lost 0 bases and 6 bases, there was a span of 20 bases. The data belong to a study of T cells in Graves' hyperthyroidism and ophthalmopathy. Researchers amplified the TCR beta CDR3 regions from RNA transcripts. Using the HTBI primer set, a first-round RT-PCR was run on the TCR CDR3. In TCRdb, the multiplex PCR reads were re-called with MiXCR into one record per CDR3 protein. The sample records around 690,000 distinct CDR3 sequences, 17% being singletons.

The clonotype comes from a man between 50 and 59 years old with Graves' hyperthyroidism. The chain is built from TRBV19 and TRBJ2-2; weak D call: TRBD2 (5 bases). Sequenced sample: blood. CDR3 loop: CASSIEELRRSGSGELFF. The CDR3 nucleotides are TGTGCCAGTAGTATAGAGGAACTGAGGAGGTCCGGGTCCGGGGAGCTGTTTTTT.